The 31 T cell receptor beta chains presented below share a single source sample, sequenced in a study of hypomethylating agent response in myelodysplastic syndrome. The data were produced by immunoSEQ multiplex PCR, yet TCRdb's version contains in-frame clones alone and is incomplete. In the table there are about 4,900 clones, roughly four fifths of which are singletons. The material was bone marrow, obtained before or after starting hypomethylating agent treatment for myelodysplastic syndrome (not recorded which). The receptors originated from a human donor with myelodysplastic syndrome.

This clone was observed a few times. CDR3 protein: CASTVIRGGGEQYF. The CDR3 DNA sequence: TGTGCCAGCACCGTCATTCGAGGCGGCGGAGAGCAGTACTTC. This chain uses TRBV7-9 with TRBJ2-7; D not resolved. Trimming took off 7 bases at V and 7 bases at J, with 20 bases between the two ends. CDR3 size: 14 residues. Germline-derived CDR1 and CDR2 are SEHNR and FQNEAQ (reference sequence).

The chain has TRBV30 and TRBJ2-7; D is undetermined. This CDR3 has 14 amino acids. Germline V gene lookup returns CDR1 GTSNPN and CDR2 SVGIG (reference sequence). The V end was cut by 0 bases, the J end by 6 bases, with 15 bases between. The CDR3 DNA reads as TGTGCCTGGAGTGTATTGGGTGAGAACACCGAGCAGTACTTC. This codes for CAWSVLGENTEQYF.

This clone is a singleton in its sample. This sequence joins TRBV2 and TRBJ2-3; the D gene is possibly TRBD2 (7 bases). CDR1 is SNHLY and CDR2 is FYNNEI in the germline V gene. This CDR3 has 12 amino acids. V dropped 11 bases and J dropped 1 base, with 10 bases sitting between them. CDR3 amino acids: CAGGAGTDTQYF. The DNA of the CDR3 is TGTGCCGGGGGGGCAGGCACAGATACGCAGTATTTT.

This chain uses TRBV7-3 with TRBJ2-6; the D is unclear. The CDR3 length is 12 residues. Germline V CDR1 and CDR2: SGHTA, FQGTGA. The V end lost 6 bases, the J end lost 2 bases, and 2 bases lay between the germline ends. The CDR3 protein is CASRAGANVLTF. CDR3 DNA sequence: TGTGCCAGCAGGGCTGGGGCCAACGTCCTGACTTTC. The variable domain in full, with the rest retrieved from reference TRBV7-3 and TRBJ2-6, is GAGVSQTPSNKVTEKGKYVELRCDPISGHTALYWYRQSLGQGPEFLIYFQGTGAADDSGLPNDRFFAVRPEGSVSTLKIQRTERGDSAVYLCASRAGANVLTFGAGSRLTVL.

This clone was recorded once. The chain recombines TRBV11-2 with TRBJ2-2, with TRBD2 matching over 7 bases. V lost 2 bases to trimming and J lost 6 bases; unmatched junction nucleotides: 6. The CDR3 has 15 amino acids. Germline lookup yields CDR1 SGHAT and CDR2 FQNNGV. CDR3 loop: CASSLSWGRAGELFF. The CDR3 DNA is TGTGCCAGCAGCTTAAGCTGGGGGAGGGCCGGGGAGCTGTTTTTT.

The chain couples TRBV27 to TRBJ1-1, with TRBD1 matching over 10 bases. The CDR3 is made up of 15 amino acids. Trimming cost V 0 bases and J 4 bases; bases outside gene matches: 2. Germline values: CDR1 MNHEY, CDR2 SMNVEV (reference sequence). The CDR3 DNA reads as TGTGCCAGCAGTTTATCCAGGACAGGGGGCACTGAAGCTTTCTTT. Translating it yields CASSLSRTGGTEAFF.

The chain combines TRBV6-5 with TRBJ2-7; D is possibly TRBD1 (6 bases). Per germline, CDR1 MNHEY and CDR2 SVGAGI. Trimming took 7 bases from V and 1 from J, leaving 11 bases between them. This CDR3 is 13 amino acids long. In nucleotides, the CDR3 is TGTGCCAGCACACCAGGGGTATCCTACGAGCAGTACTTC. It specifies CASTPGVSYEQYF.

V gene TRBV2 combines with J gene TRBJ2-1; 9 nucleotides line up with TRBD2. The CDR3 sequence is 13 residues long. CDR1 is SNHLY and CDR2 is FYNNEI in the germline V gene. V trimming: 7 bases; J trimming: 8 bases; junction bases outside the gene matches: 6. The CDR3 DNA sequence: TGTGCCAGCAAGGCGGGAGGGCCCGATGAGCAGTTCTTC. Amino acids: CASKAGGPDEQFF. The whole variable domain, filled in from reference TRBV2 and TRBJ2-1, reads EPEVTQTPSHQVTQMGQEVILRCVPISNHLYFYWYRQILGQKVEFLVSFYNNEISEKSEIFDDQFSVERPDGSNFTLKIRSTKLEDSAMYFCASKAGGPDEQFFGPGTRLTVL.

This clone has just one count. The CDR3 region is CASTKPGLSYEQYF. As DNA, the CDR3 is TGTGCCAGCACAAAACCGGGACTATCCTACGAGCAGTACTTC. The J gene is TRBJ2-7, the V gene TRBV6-1, with 7 bases matching TRBD2. Germline lookup yields CDR1 MNHNS and CDR2 SASEGT. The CDR3 is 14 amino acids. The V gene end was trimmed by 7 bases and the J gene end by 1 base; junction bases not matched to a gene: 7.

This chain connects TRBV6-5 to TRBJ2-7; D possibly corresponds to TRBD1 (6 bases). Trimming cost V 4 bases and J 6 bases, with 13 bases left between them. CDR1 and CDR2 (germline): MNHEY, SVGAGI. The CDR3 contains 13 residues. CDR3 region: CASSSGHRAEQYF. The CDR3 region has the DNA TGTGCCAGCAGTTCGGGACACAGGGCCGAGCAGTACTTC.

The chain is built from TRBV6-1 and TRBJ1-1; maybe TRBD1 (6 bases). V lost 0 bases, J lost 0 bases, and 11 bases lay in between. Germline-derived CDR1 and CDR2 are MNHNS and SASEGT. This CDR3 has 16 residues. CDR3 sequence: CASSEAWGQVNTEAFF. CDR3 in DNA: TGTGCCAGCAGTGAAGCCTGGGGGCAGGTGAACACTGAAGCTTTCTTT.

This chain connects TRBV5-1 to TRBJ1-3; the match to TRBD1 covers 9 bases. Looked up from germline, CDR1 is SGHRS and CDR2 is YFSETQ. Trimming removed 0 bases from V and 4 bases from J; junction bases left unmatched: 5. The CDR3 length is 16 residues. This CDR3 is CASSLGATGGGNTIYF. The DNA for the CDR3 is TGCGCCAGCAGCTTGGGAGCGACAGGGGGAGGAAACACCATATATTTT.

The chain combines TRBV5-1 with TRBJ2-6; D may be TRBD1 or TRBD2 (5 bases each). Germline values: CDR1 SGHRS, CDR2 YFSETQ. Trimming removed 8 bases from V and 3 bases from J, with 18 bases in between. The CDR3 is made up of 16 amino acids. The CDR3 sequence is CASDTGTRVGANVLTF. CDR3 DNA sequence: TGCGCCAGTGATACCGGGACGCGGGTTGGGGCCAACGTCCTGACTTTC.

The V call is TRBV27, the J call TRBJ2-3, with TRBD2 identical over 9 bases. The V gene end was trimmed by 2 bases and the J gene end by 0 bases; junction bases not matched to a gene: 12. Germline CDR1 is MNHEY and CDR2 is SMNVEV (reference sequence). The CDR3 contains 19 residues. DNA of the CDR3: TGTGCCAGCAGTTTACGGGCTAGCGGGGTGGGGTACAGCACAGATACGCAGTATTTT. Its translation is CASSLRASGVGYSTDTQYF.

This clone has more than one count but fewer than ten. The chain combines TRBV7-9 with TRBJ2-7; TRBD2 matches at 12 bases. This CDR3 has 15 amino acids. Germline assignment: CDR1 SEHNR and CDR2 FQNEAQ (reference sequence). The V and J ends lost 1 base and 9 bases, in that order; junction bases with no gene match: 7. The CDR3 nucleotides read TGTGCCAGCAGCTTAGGGACTAGCGGGACGGAGCCGCAGTACTTC. Its translation is CASSLGTSGTEPQYF.

The V call is TRBV7-2, the J call TRBJ2-1; 9 bases match TRBD1. Germline CDR1 is SGHTA and CDR2 is FQGNSA. The CDR3 covers 16 residues. V shed 7 bases and J 7 bases; nucleotides not matched to a gene: 14. As DNA, the CDR3 is TGTGCCAGCAACTCTGGGGGGACAGGGAATCGAAATGAGCAGTTCTTC. Encoded protein: CASNSGGTGNRNEQFF.

The chain employs TRBV7-8 and TRBJ1-5; no clear D gene. Per germline, CDR1 SGHVS and CDR2 FQNEAQ. Trimming removed 0 bases at V and 7 bases at J, with 10 bases between. The length of the CDR3 is 14 residues. CDR3 in amino acids: CASSLARGEQPQHF. The CDR3 nucleotides read TGTGCCAGCAGCTTAGCGCGGGGTGAGCAGCCCCAGCATTTT.

The J gene is TRBJ2-7, the V gene TRBV18; 10 bases are a match to TRBD2. CDR1 is KGHSH and CDR2 is LQKENI in the germline V gene. The CDR3 is made up of 15 amino acids. Trimming took 6 bases from V and 2 from J; bases not matched to a gene: 7. The CDR3 region has the DNA TGTGCCAGCTCCCAGACTAGCGGGCGCACCTACGAGCAGTACTTC. It specifies CASSQTSGRTYEQYF. The full variable domain, with the rest looked up from reference TRBV18 and TRBJ2-7, is NAGVMQNPRHLVRRRGQEARLRCSPMKGHSHVYWYRQLPEEGLKFMVYLQKENIIDESGMPKERFSAEFPKEGPSILRIQQVVRGDSAAYFCASSQTSGRTYEQYFGPGTRLTVT.

V is TRBV11-3 and J is TRBJ2-3, with a possible D match to TRBD2 (6 bases). CDR3 length equals 12 residues. Trimming removed 0 bases at V and 11 bases at J, with 9 bases between. Germline V gives CDR1 SGHNT, CDR2 YENEEA. The CDR3 DNA sequence: TGTGCCAGCAGCTTAGAGGGGACTGGGCAGTATTTT. Translated: CASSLEGTGQYF.

The chain carries TRBV19 and TRBJ2-1; 8 bases are shared with TRBD1. Germline lookup yields CDR1 LNHDA and CDR2 SQIVND (reference sequence). The trim removed 5 bases at V and 8 bases at J, leaving 8 bases unmatched. The CDR3 sequence is 14 residues long. Written as DNA, the CDR3 is TGTGCCAGTAGTGAACAGGGGGGACTGGATGAGCAGTTCTTC. Translating gives CASSEQGGLDEQFF. Complete variable domain (other parts from reference TRBV19 and TRBJ2-1): DGGITQSPKYLFRKEGQNVTLSCEQNLNHDAMYWYRQDPGQGLRLIYYSQIVNDFQKGDIAEGYSVSREKKESFPLTVTSAQKNPTAFYLCASSEQGGLDEQFFGPGTRLTVL.

The chain recombines TRBV27 with TRBJ2-7; D remains ambiguous. The CDR3 consists of 12 residues. CDR1 MNHEY and CDR2 SMNVEV come from the germline V gene (reference sequence). V shed 5 bases and J shed 5 bases, with 10 bases lying between them. CDR3 protein: CASSATRDEQYF. The CDR3, as DNA: TGTGCCAGCAGTGCGACCCGCGACGAGCAGTACTTC.

The chain joins TRBV25-1 to TRBJ2-7; D is possibly TRBD2 (5 bases). The CDR3 totals 13 residues. Germline V gives CDR1 MGHDK, CDR2 SYGVNS. Between the trimmed V and J ends, which lost 8 bases and 3 bases, there was a span of 14 bases. CDR3 bases: TGTGCCAGCGGCCGGGATTTCGACTACGAGCAGTACTTC. This translates into CASGRDFDYEQYF.

The V gene is TRBV5-4, the J gene TRBJ2-3; TRBD2 might be the D (6 bases). Germline CDR1 is SGHNT and CDR2 is YYREEE (reference sequence). The length of the CDR3 is 15 residues. The V end was cut by 0 bases, the J end by 4 bases, with 12 bases between. As DNA, the CDR3 is TGTGCCAGCAGCTTGGTCCAAGGAGGGGCAGATACGCAGTATTTT. It yields the protein CASSLVQGGADTQYF.

The V call is TRBV6-1, the J call TRBJ1-5, with unresolved D. This CDR3 contains 13 residues. The germline V gene encodes CDR1 MNHNS and CDR2 SASEGT. The V gene lost 4 bases and the J gene lost 7 bases, with 11 bases spanning the gap. In DNA, the CDR3 is TGTGCCAGCAGTGGGTGGATCGGGCAGCCCCAGCATTTT. Translation: CASSGWIGQPQHF.

The V and J genes are TRBV7-2 and TRBJ2-1, with a weak D call TRBD1 (6 bases). V gave up 8 bases and J gave up 0 bases, with 14 bases separating them. Germline V gives CDR1 SGHTA, CDR2 FQGNSA. The CDR3 consists of 15 residues. CDR3 sequence: CASLPRGSSYNEQFF. In DNA form, the CDR3 reads TGTGCCAGCCTCCCCAGGGGTAGCTCCTACAATGAGCAGTTCTTC.

V is TRBV19 and J is TRBJ2-7; D possibly corresponds to TRBD1 (5 bases). This CDR3 spans 15 amino acids. The V gene's germline CDR1 is LNHDA and CDR2 SQIVND (reference sequence). The V end lost 2 bases, the J end lost 4 bases, and 15 bases lay between the germline ends. The CDR3 nucleotides are TGTGCCAGTAGTATATCTTCCGACAAGGGGTACGAGCAGTACTTC. It is translated as CASSISSDKGYEQYF.

This clone was picked up one time. The V and J genes are TRBV7-9 and TRBJ1-2; D not resolved. This CDR3 has 14 residues. Trimming left V 5 bases short and J 8 bases short, with 18 bases between. Germline V gene sequence: CDR1 SEHNR, CDR2 FQNEAQ (reference sequence). CDR3 loop: CASSHKREGGGYTF. CDR3 nucleotide sequence: TGTGCCAGCAGCCATAAGAGGGAAGGAGGCGGCTACACCTTC. Based on the CDR3 plus reference TRBV7-9 and TRBJ1-2, the full variable domain is DTGVSQNPRHKITKRGQNVTFRCDPISEHNRLYWYRQTLGQGPEFLTYFQNEAQLEKSRLLSDRFSAERPKGSFSTLEIQRTEQGDSAMYLCASSHKREGGGYTFGSGTRLTVV.

This chain links TRBV27 with TRBJ1-5, with D unclear. The V end lost 6 bases, the J end lost 9 bases, and 15 bases lay between the germline ends. Germline CDR1 is MNHEY and CDR2 is SMNVEV (reference sequence). CDR3 length: 13 residues. CDR3 sequence reads: CASSDSYPGPQHF. Here the CDR3 DNA reads TGTGCCAGCAGCGACTCTTACCCAGGGCCCCAGCATTTT.

This sequence joins TRBV4-3 and TRBJ1-2; TRBD1 aligns across 8 bases. The trim removed 0 bases at V and 8 bases at J, leaving 8 bases unmatched. The CDR3 loop spans 15 amino acids. The V gene's germline CDR1 is LGHNA and CDR2 YSLEER. The CDR3 coding sequence is TGCGCCAGCAGCCAAGATAGGACAGGGTTGTCGGGCTACACCTTC. This encodes CASSQDRTGLSGYTF.

The chain employs TRBV2 and TRBJ2-5; TRBD1 might be the D (5 bases). This CDR3 is built from 15 residues. The germline gives CDR1 SNHLY, CDR2 FYNNEI. Trimming took off 3 bases at V and 5 bases at J, with 16 bases between the two ends. The CDR3 protein is CASSDRRAGWETQYF. CDR3 nucleotides: TGTGCCAGCAGTGACCGGCGAGCAGGGTGGGAGACCCAGTACTTC.

This clone occurred a few times. The chain employs TRBV28 and TRBJ2-3; the match to TRBD1 covers 10 bases. Germline V CDR1 and CDR2: MDHEN, SYDVKM. The CDR3 is made up of 15 amino acids. V shed 6 bases and J 3 bases; nucleotides not matched to a gene: 6. CDR3: CASRTGTGDTDTQYF. In DNA form, the CDR3 reads TGTGCCAGCAGGACCGGGACAGGGGATACAGATACGCAGTATTTT.